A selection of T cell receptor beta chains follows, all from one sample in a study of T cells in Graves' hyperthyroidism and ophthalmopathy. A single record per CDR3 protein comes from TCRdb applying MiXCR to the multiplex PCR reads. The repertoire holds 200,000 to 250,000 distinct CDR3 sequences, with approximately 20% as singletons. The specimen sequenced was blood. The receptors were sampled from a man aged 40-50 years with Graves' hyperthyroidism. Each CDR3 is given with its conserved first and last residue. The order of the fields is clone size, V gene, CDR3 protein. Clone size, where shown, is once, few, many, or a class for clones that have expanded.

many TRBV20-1 CSARSAGTAYEQYF
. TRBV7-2 CASSFAVVVVPASTDTQYF
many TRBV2 CASKDSVVSETQYF
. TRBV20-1 CSARIQRAYNEQFF
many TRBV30 CAWSLRYEQYF
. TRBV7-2 CASSLGGGTGGHYEQYF
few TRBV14 CASSQIRSASYEQYF
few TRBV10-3 CAISVGQNSPLHF
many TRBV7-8 CASSFTGSNQPQHF
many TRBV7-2 CASSARLAGAGDTQYF
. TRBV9 CASSRETNQPQHF
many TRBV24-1 CATSDESYNEQFF
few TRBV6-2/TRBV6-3 CASGRGQGERNTIYF
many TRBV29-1 CSVEGGLPGDNEQFF
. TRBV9 CASSFGTGGDEKLFF
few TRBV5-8 CASSLSYLSGNTIYF
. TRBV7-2 CASSFLTGYNQPQHF
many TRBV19 CASSIRGNLYEQYF
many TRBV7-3 CASSPTASYEQFF
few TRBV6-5 CASSYSMAGQVQYEQYF
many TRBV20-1 CSARESRGHSDTQYF
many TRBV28 CASSLTGYPSYEQYF
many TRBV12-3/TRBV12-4 CASSRLAAQETQYF
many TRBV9 CASSAEGGIGYTF
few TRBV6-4 CASSLELNQPQHF
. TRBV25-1 CASSEWASGGTGELFF
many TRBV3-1 CASSRIAGGLTDTQYF
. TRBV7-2 CASSWAGRTEAFF
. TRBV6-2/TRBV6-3 CASKKETGQFQPQHF
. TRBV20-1 CRVGTGGGLETQYF
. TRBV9 CASSSPDRGKETQYF
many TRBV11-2 CASTLGQGSYEQYF
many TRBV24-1 CATSDGGQGSNQPQHF
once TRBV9 CASSVVPSADTEAFF
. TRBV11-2 CASSSGLAGDVTDTQYF
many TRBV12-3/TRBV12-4 CASSLTGYTEAFF
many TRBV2 CASSVRTEAFF
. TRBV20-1 CSAADPEGEQYF
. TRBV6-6 CASSYSSRAANSGNTIYF
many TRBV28 CASTSRGRYEAFF
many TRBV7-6 CASSLDGETQYF
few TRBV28 CASSRLLSYNEQFF
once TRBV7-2 CASSLAGGEIYEQYF
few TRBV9 CASGWGTSGGERYNEQFF
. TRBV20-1 CSARIMTGGGSEAFF
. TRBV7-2 CASSFVGGGPTDTQYF
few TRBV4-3 CASSQVYRGTGELFF
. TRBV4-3 CASSPGTPLAGGGNEQFF
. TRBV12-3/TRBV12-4 CASSFAGGQTDTQYF
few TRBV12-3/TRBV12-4 CACSSGTYGYTF
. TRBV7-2 CASSRTFQETQYF
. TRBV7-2 CASALASGANVLTF
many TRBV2 CASTVAGGNYEQYF
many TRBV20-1 CSAGGGPTDTQYF
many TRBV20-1 CSARARASRQPQHF
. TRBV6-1 CASSFRVMGNTIYF
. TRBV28 CASSPGQGRANYGYTF